This TCR beta chain was recovered during a study of T cell changes during pregnancy in multiple sclerosis. This table comes from immunoSEQ multiplex PCR, and its TCRdb copy is limited to in-frame clones, with some not included. The table records tens of thousands of clones, around 85% of them present only once. The CDR3 extends over 14 amino acids. V dropped 6 bases and J dropped 5 bases, with 16 bases sitting between them. CDR1 is ENHRY, CDR2 SYGVKD, per germline. Source: CD8+ T cells from peripheral blood mononuclear cells, taken after pregnancy. This receptor was identified in a female donor with multiple sclerosis, enrolled in a pregnancy study. This sequence joins TRBV10-3 and TRBJ1-2; the D is unclear. For the CDR3, the DNA is TGTGCCATCAGGGAGGAGTGGGCCTCTTATGGCTACACCTTC. Protein product: CAIREEWASYGYTF.